The clone carrying this TCR beta chain occurred many times. Its antigen is unidentified. It was RNA transcripts that yielded the amplified TCR beta CDR3 regions. The HTBI primer set was used in a first-round RT-PCR of the TCR CDR3. TCRdb re-called the multiplex PCR reads through MiXCR, storing one row per CDR3 protein. This sample yields under 400,000 distinct CDR3 sequences, of which more than 11% are seen a single time; approximately 10% belongs to the top ten. The sample belongs to a study of T cells in Graves' hyperthyroidism and ophthalmopathy. Graves' hyperthyroidism showing no ophthalmopathy progression within 18 months was considered stable. Patients having uncontrolled infection, another autoimmune disease, pregnancy or lactation were not included. Points from the study as a whole: Most thyroid clonotypes with frequency above 0.001 were detected in blood.

There are 14 residues in the CDR3. V was trimmed by 3 bases and J by 4 bases, leaving 12 bases between them. Germline V lookup: CDR1 SGHTA, CDR2 FQGNSA. The source of this sequence is a woman aged 55-75 years with Graves' hyperthyroidism. The V call is TRBV7-2, the J call TRBJ1-1; TRBD1 is a possible D gene (5 bases). The sample taken for sequencing was blood. As DNA, the CDR3 is TGTGCCAGCAGCTTTTTCAGGGTCGGCACTGAAGCTTTCTTT. This translates into CASSFFRVGTEAFF.